One and the same sample provided the 20 T cell receptor beta chains below, sequenced in a study of brain T cells in children with intractable seizures (dated by TCRdb to about 2021). Libraries were made using the immunoSEQ multiplex PCR assay. TCRdb carries this immuneACCESS record with in-frame sequences only. Its versions omit some clonotypes, under half of them owing to an unresolved V gene in the studies checked, with the rest unexplained. The sample yields around 41,000 clones; 90% were counted once. About 6% of the sample belongs to the ten largest clones. The time point label of this sample denotes: resected brain tissue, or blood drawn just prior to surgery. The input for sequencing was peripheral blood, taken at surgery. Source of these receptors: a girl aged 2-10 years with tuberous sclerosis and intractable seizures.

This CDR3 reads CAIAEGDAETQYF. In nucleotides, the CDR3 is TGTGCCATCGCGGAAGGTGATGCAGAGACCCAGTACTTC. The chain couples TRBV15 to TRBJ2-5; D unresolved. V lost 10 bases, J lost 4 bases, and 16 bases lay in between. Per germline, CDR1 LNHNV and CDR2 YYDKDF (reference sequence). The CDR3 runs 13 residues.

CDR3 residues: CASREFHGSTNEKLFF. Written as DNA, the CDR3 is TGTGCCAGCAGAGAATTTCACGGGTCAACTAATGAAAAACTGTTTTTT. The chain carries TRBV6-1 and TRBJ1-4; D unresolved. Deletions cut 6 bases from V and 0 bases from J, with 14 bases between. CDR3 length: 16 amino acids. Germline V gives CDR1 MNHNS, CDR2 SASEGT.

This chain links TRBV5-1 with TRBJ2-5; maybe TRBD2 (7 bases). Trimming took off 6 bases at V and 5 bases at J, with 17 bases between the two ends. The CDR3 loop spans 14 amino acids. CDR1 and CDR2 from the germline V gene are SGHRS and YFSETQ. The CDR3 bases are TGCGCCAGCACCACCGGGGGGCTTTCGGAGACCCAGTACTTC. Translated, it gives CASTTGGLSETQYF.

The J gene is TRBJ2-3, the V gene TRBV5-1, with 7 bases lining up with TRBD2. The CDR3 extends over 16 amino acids. Germline V gene sequence: CDR1 SGHRS, CDR2 YFSETQ. V lost 6 bases and J lost 0; bases outside the gene matches: 10. This chain's CDR3 is CASIPGSGASTDTQYF. The CDR3, as DNA: TGCGCCAGCATCCCCGGAAGCGGGGCTAGCACAGATACGCAGTATTTT.

This clone was seen a few times. This chain connects TRBV27 to TRBJ1-2; 8 bases fit TRBD1. V was clipped by 4 bases and J by 2 bases; unmatched bases: 6. This CDR3 is built from 15 residues. CDR1 is MNHEY and CDR2 is SMNVEV in the germline V gene (reference sequence). CDR3 protein: CASSSYRGMNYGYTF. The CDR3 DNA is TGTGCCAGCAGTTCATACAGGGGGATGAACTATGGCTACACCTTC.

V is TRBV6-5 and J is TRBJ2-3; 8 bases agree with TRBD1. The CDR3 contains 15 residues. The germline gives CDR1 MNHEY, CDR2 SVGAGI. V lost 5 bases and J lost 2; bases outside the gene matches: 6. This CDR3 reads CASSPWQGATDTQYF. In DNA, the CDR3 is TGTGCCAGCAGTCCTTGGCAGGGGGCCACAGATACGCAGTATTTT.

The chain joins TRBV5-1 to TRBJ2-1; 10 bases map to TRBD2. This CDR3 comprises 15 residues. V was pared by 5 bases and J by 5 bases, with 7 bases of the junction left unmatched. Germline values: CDR1 SGHRS, CDR2 YFSETQ. CDR3 DNA: TGCGCCAGCAGACCAGCGGGGGGGCAGGACAATGAGCAGTTCTTC. Encoded protein: CASRPAGGQDNEQFF.

The J gene is TRBJ2-1, the V gene TRBV6-5; no firm D call. This CDR3 contains 14 residues. Trimming removed 3 bases at V and 7 bases at J, with 13 bases between. Germline CDR1 and CDR2: MNHEY and SVGAGI. In DNA form, the CDR3 reads TGTGCCAGCAGTTATGGTAGGGTAAGGAATGAGCAGTTCTTC. It specifies CASSYGRVRNEQFF.

This chain joins TRBV4-1 and TRBJ1-2, with 10 bases that match TRBD1. Germline CDR1 MGHRA, CDR2 YSYEKL. CDR3 length: 17 residues. Trimming cost V 4 bases and J 0 bases; bases outside gene matches: 8. Written as DNA, the CDR3 is TGCGCCAGCAGCCTACCCCGGGACAGGGGACCTAACTATGGCTACACCTTC. Protein sequence: CASSLPRDRGPNYGYTF.

V and J are TRBV27 and TRBJ2-1; TRBD1 might be the D (6 bases). The CDR3 has 16 residues. CDR1 MNHEY and CDR2 SMNVEV come from the germline V gene (reference sequence). Trimming left V 6 bases short and J 7 bases short, with 22 bases between. The CDR3 bases are TGTGCCAGCAGCCCGCCCCAGACCGGGACACGGAATGAGCAGTTCTTC. Its protein product is CASSPPQTGTRNEQFF.

This chain connects TRBV5-1 to TRBJ1-2; D call uncertain. The V and J ends lost 4 bases and 5 bases respectively, with 9 bases between them. This CDR3 has 12 amino acids. CDR1 is SGHRS and CDR2 is YFSETQ in the germline V gene. This CDR3 is CASSPTRYGYTF. CDR3 coding DNA: TGCGCCAGCAGCCCTACACGTTATGGCTACACCTTC. Supplemented by reference TRBV5-1 and TRBJ1-2, the full variable domain reads KAGVTQTPRYLIKTRGQQVTLSCSPISGHRSVSWYQQTPGQGLQFLFEYFSETQRNKGNFPGRFSGRQFSNSRSEMNVSTLELGDSALYLCASSPTRYGYTFGSGTRLTVV.

This chain connects TRBV5-8 to TRBJ2-3; 8 nucleotides agree with TRBD2. Germline CDR1 reads SGHTS; CDR2 reads YDEGEE. The J segment lost 4 bases and the V segment lost 1 base, leaving 8 bases of the junction unmatched. The CDR3 has 16 amino acids. CDR3 nucleotide sequence: TGTGCCAGCAGCTTGTCCTCGACTAGCGTCCCAGATACGCAGTATTTT. This encodes CASSLSSTSVPDTQYF.

The chain couples TRBV27 to TRBJ2-5; 8 bases line up with TRBD1. The V segment lost 3 bases and the J segment 1 base; nucleotides outside the gene matches: 10. The CDR3 length is 17 residues. Germline CDR1 is MNHEY and CDR2 is SMNVEV (reference sequence). The CDR3: CASSFLKTGAIQETQYF. The CDR3 region has the DNA TGTGCCAGCAGTTTCCTAAAGACAGGGGCGATCCAAGAGACCCAGTACTTC.

The chain couples TRBV5-1 to TRBJ2-1; D unresolved. Per the germline V gene, CDR1 is SGHRS and CDR2 is YFSETQ. The CDR3 has 11 amino acids. The ends were cut back, 5 bases at V and 8 bases at J, with 8 bases in the middle. DNA for the CDR3: TGCGCCAGCAGGCTAGAGTATGAGCAGTTCTTC. It specifies CASRLEYEQFF. The full variable domain, its missing parts supplied by reference TRBV5-1 and TRBJ2-1, is KAGVTQTPRYLIKTRGQQVTLSCSPISGHRSVSWYQQTPGQGLQFLFEYFSETQRNKGNFPGRFSGRQFSNSRSEMNVSTLELGDSALYLCASRLEYEQFFGPGTRLTVL.

The chain has TRBV2 and TRBJ2-7; possibly TRBD2 for D (6 bases). Germline CDR1 and CDR2: SNHLY and FYNNEI. Trimming removed 6 bases at V and 4 bases at J, with 13 bases between. This CDR3 comprises 13 residues. The CDR3 loop reads CASSARDSYEQYF. The CDR3 coding sequence is TGTGCCAGCAGCGCCCGGGACTCATACGAGCAGTACTTC.

The chain has TRBV11-2 and TRBJ2-3; 11 bases agree with TRBD2. Losses at the gene ends were 5 bases for V and 8 bases for J; bases not matched to a gene: 12. The CDR3 contains 16 residues. The V gene's germline CDR1 is SGHAT and CDR2 FQNNGV. CDR3 amino acids: CASSGPLAGGQGTQYF. The CDR3 DNA follows: TGTGCCAGCAGCGGGCCGCTAGCGGGGGGACAAGGTACGCAGTATTTT.

This rearrangement joins TRBV4-2 to TRBJ2-5, with 7 nucleotides matching TRBD1. Looked up from germline, CDR1 is LGHNA and CDR2 is YNFKEQ. V dropped 5 bases and J dropped 4; count of bases not matched to a gene: 4. The CDR3 runs to 13 residues. CDR3 protein: CASSSRDRETQYF. CDR3 DNA sequence: TGTGCCAGCAGCTCCCGGGACAGAGAGACCCAGTACTTC.

Relative to its sample, this clone is medium-sized. The genes are TRBV24-1 and TRBJ2-6; 12 nucleotides agree with TRBD1. Trimming removed 3 bases from V and 2 bases from J; junction bases left unmatched: 10. CDR1 is KGHDR and CDR2 is SFDVKD in the germline V gene. The CDR3 consists of 20 residues. This chain's CDR3 is CATSDARGGQGAPGANVLTF. CDR3 DNA: TGTGCCACCAGTGATGCCAGAGGGGGACAGGGGGCGCCTGGGGCCAACGTCCTGACTTTC.

The chain couples TRBV24-1 to TRBJ2-7; D may be TRBD1 (6 bases). The CDR3 contains 14 residues. The ends were cut back, 4 bases at V and 3 bases at J, with 12 bases in the middle. Germline V gives CDR1 KGHDR, CDR2 SFDVKD. The CDR3 DNA reads TGTGCCACCAGTGACTCCAACAGGGACTACGAGCAGTACTTC. It translates to CATSDSNRDYEQYF.

V is TRBV2 and J is TRBJ2-2, with 14 bases lining up with TRBD2. The germline gives CDR1 SNHLY, CDR2 FYNNEI. The CDR3 consists of 16 residues. The J segment lost 3 bases and the V segment lost 6 bases, leaving 3 bases of the junction unmatched. The CDR3 DNA sequence: TGTGCCAGCAGGGGACTAGCGGGGGTCGACACCGGGGAGCTGTTTTTT. Amino acid sequence: CASRGLAGVDTGELFF.